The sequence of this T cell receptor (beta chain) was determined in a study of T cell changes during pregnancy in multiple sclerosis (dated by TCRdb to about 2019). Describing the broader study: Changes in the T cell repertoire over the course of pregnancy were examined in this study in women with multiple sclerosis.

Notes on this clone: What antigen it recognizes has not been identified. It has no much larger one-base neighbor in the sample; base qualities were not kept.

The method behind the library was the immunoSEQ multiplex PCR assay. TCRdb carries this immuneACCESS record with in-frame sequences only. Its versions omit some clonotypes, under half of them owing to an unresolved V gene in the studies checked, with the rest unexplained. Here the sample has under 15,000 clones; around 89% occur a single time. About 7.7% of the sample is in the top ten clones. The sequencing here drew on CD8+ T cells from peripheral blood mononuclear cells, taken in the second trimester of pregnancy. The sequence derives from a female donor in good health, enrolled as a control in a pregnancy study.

The DNA reads TGTGCCAGCAGCCCTCTTTTCGGGGAGCTGTTTTTT. Its translation reads: CASSPLFGELFF. This sequence uses TRBV28 and TRBJ2-2, with the D segment identity uncertain. V and J lose 6 bases and 7 bases, and a span of 9 bases separates them. For CDR1 and CDR2, the germline V gene lists MDHEN and SYDVKM. Spanning cysteine to phenylalanine, the CDR3 consists of 12 amino acids. The read is trimmed to its CDR3 DNA, 36 bases read in frame from base 1.